This T cell receptor beta chain was documented in a study of PD-1 blockade in classical Hodgkin lymphoma. Regarding the study as a whole: Patients excluded were those beginning nivolumab under 1 year after ASCT. The study found that TCR diversity rose significantly by C4D1 in CD4+ but not CD8+ cells. Reported baseline diversity: healthy donors highest, relapsed/refractory patients lowest.

The CDR3 has 13 residues. Germline CDR1 and CDR2: KGHSH and LQKENI. The ends were cut back, 6 bases at V and 3 bases at J, with 8 bases in the middle. A word on this clone: Its antigen is currently unknown.

Time point indicated: cycle 4 day 1 (C4D1), after around six weeks of nivolumab. Brentuximab vedotin exposure varied, and every patient relapsed after autologous stem cell transplantation. Clones were read by immunoSEQ multiplex PCR, and TCRdb kept only the in-frame ones, dropping some. The sample records roughly 19,000 clones, roughly three quarters being singletons. The TCR sequence derives from a human donor with classical Hodgkin lymphoma. V usage is TRBV18 and J usage is TRBJ2-2; unclear D gene. The material was peripheral blood mononuclear cells (PBMCs), obtained before the fourth cycle of nivolumab. The CDR3 DNA reads as TGTGCCAGCTCGGTTGTGGACACCGGGGAGCTGTTTTTT. Translating it yields CASSVVDTGELFF.